These T cell receptor beta chains were read from a single sample in a study of somatic mutations in cytotoxic T cells in rheumatoid arthritis. Sequencing used immunoSEQ multiplex PCR; TCRdb keeps in-frame clones, though not all of them. The sample contains approximately 9,400 clones, over 75% of which appear only once. The sequencing sample was made of CD4+ T cells sorted from blood. The receptors come from a woman aged 18-29 years with rheumatoid arthritis. CDR3s include the opening cysteine and the closing phenylalanine or tryptophan. The order of the fields is V gene, clone size, D gene, CDR3 length, J gene, CDR3 DNA, CDR3 protein. The D gene is left open where the match is weak. The size entry is marked missing in some rows and otherwise reads once, few, many or a size class.

>TRBV15|-|-|17|TRBJ2-5
TGTGCCACCAGCCGCAATGTTAGGGGACTCGTCCAAGAGACCCAGTACTTC
CATSRNVRGLVQETQYF
>TRBV5-4|-|TRBD2|15|TRBJ2-5
TGTGCCAGCAGCTTGGGGACTAGCGGCCAAGAGACCCAGTACTTC
CASSLGTSGQETQYF
>TRBV6-5|-|-|15|TRBJ1-2
TGTGCCAGCAGAACGGTCGGGGTTGGTAACTATGGCTACACCTTC
CASRTVGVGNYGYTF
>TRBV19|-|TRBD2|15|TRBJ2-7
TGTGCCAGTAGTATAGGAACTAGCGGATCCTACGAGCAGTACTTC
CASSIGTSGSYEQYF
>TRBV5-3|-|TRBD1|17|TRBJ2-7
TGTGCCAGAAGCTTGGTTGCTCTCGGACAGGGGGCCTACGAGCAGTACTTC
CARSLVALGQGAYEQYF
>TRBV27|-|TRBD1|15|TRBJ2-1
TGTGCCAGCAGTTTCTACGGGACAGGGAGGAATGAGCAGTTCTTC
CASSFYGTGRNEQFF
>TRBV7-2|-|TRBD1|15|TRBJ2-3
TGTGCCAGCAGCTTAGGGGGACAGGGGTTAGATACGCAGTATTTT
CASSLGGQGLDTQYF
>TRBV4-3|-|-|15|TRBJ1-4
TGCGCCAGCAGCCAAGATTTGACCCGGACAGAAAAACTGTTTTTT
CASSQDLTRTEKLFF
>TRBV30|-|-|14|TRBJ1-1
TGTGCCTGGAGTATCCGGGGTACGAACACTGAAGCTTTCTTT
CAWSIRGTNTEAFF
>TRBV27|once|-|14|TRBJ1-6
TGTGCCAGCAGTCTCCAGGGGAATAATTCACCCCTCCACTTT
CASSLQGNNSPLHF
>TRBV7-2|-|-|14|TRBJ1-4
TGTGCCAGCAGCCGGTCAGGGGTTAATGAAAAACTGTTTTTT
CASSRSGVNEKLFF
>TRBV27|-|TRBD2|17|TRBJ2-1
TGTGCCAGCAGTATCCGAAAGACTAGCGGGAGGGACAATGAGCAGTTCTTC
CASSIRKTSGRDNEQFF
>TRBV6-1|once|-|15|TRBJ1-1
TGTGCCAGCAGGCCAACAGGGAACCCCTCCACTGAAGCTTTCTTT
CASRPTGNPSTEAFF
>TRBV7-3|-|-|21|TRBJ2-2
TGTGCCAGCAGCCACACCCGCCCGGGTCCCCTTTCCCTTTTGAACACCGGGGAGCTGTTTTTT
CASSHTRPGPLSLLNTGELFF
>TRBV30|-|TRBD1|14|TRBJ1-4
TGTGCCTGGAATATACAGGGGGTTAATGAAAAACTGTTTTTT
CAWNIQGVNEKLFF
>TRBV5-5|-|TRBD1|15|TRBJ2-7
TGTGCCAGCAGCTCGGACAGGGGGGGCTCCTACGAGCAGTACTTC
CASSSDRGGSYEQYF
>TRBV28|once|-|16|TRBJ1-2
TGTGCCAGCAACTTCGCCCGGCGCAGGGAGGGCTATGGCTACACCTTC
CASNFARRREGYGYTF
>TRBV29-1|-|-|13|TRBJ2-1
TGCAGCGTTGAGCGTGGTTCCTACAATGAGCAGTTCTTC
CSVERGSYNEQFF
>TRBV28|-|TRBD2|14|TRBJ2-2
TGTGCCGCTCGGGAGGGGGCGAACACCGGGGAGCTGTTTTTT
CAAREGANTGELFF
>TRBV7-2|-|-|16|TRBJ1-2
TGTGCCAGCAGCATCAACCAGGGTGGTATCGACTATGGCTACACCTTC
CASSINQGGIDYGYTF
>TRBV28|-|-|15|TRBJ1-6
TGTGCCTGGGGCGGACGGAGCTCCTATAATTCACCCCTCCACTTT
CAWGGRSSYNSPLHF
>TRBV5-1|-|TRBD2|18|TRBJ2-3
TGCGCCAGCAGCAGATTATCGACTAGCGGGGGTGGTACCGATACGCAGTATTTT
CASSRLSTSGGGTDTQYF
>TRBV4-3|few|-|14|TRBJ1-2
TGCGCCAGCAGCCCCGCGGGTGGCAGCTATGGCTACACCTTC
CASSPAGGSYGYTF
>TRBV6-1|-|-|15|TRBJ1-1
TGTGCCAGCAGTGACTCCGGGCAAGGGAGGACTGAAGCTTTCTTT
CASSDSGQGRTEAFF
>TRBV7-6|-|TRBD1|13|TRBJ1-2
TGTGCCAGCAGCCAGGGGGCCCGCTATGGCTACACCTTC
CASSQGARYGYTF
>TRBV23-1|-|-|12|TRBJ1-1
TGCGCCAGCAGTCAATCGAAGGGGGAAGCTTTCTTT
CASSQSKGEAFF
>TRBV7-9|once|TRBD2|16|TRBJ2-1
TGTGCCAGCAGCTCACCTAGCGGGGGACTCTACAATGAGCAGTTCTTC
CASSSPSGGLYNEQFF
>TRBV11-2|-|TRBD1|17|TRBJ2-5
TGTGCCAGCAGCCCCTACCCCGACAGGGGAAACCAAGAGACCCAGTACTTC
CASSPYPDRGNQETQYF
>TRBV30|few|-|13|TRBJ1-1
TGTGCCTGGAGTGTAGACATCGACACTGAAGCTTTCTTT
CAWSVDIDTEAFF
>TRBV14|-|TRBD2|16|TRBJ2-3
TGTGCCAGCAGCCAGCAAGGACTAGCGGGAGCGAATACGCAGTATTTT
CASSQQGLAGANTQYF
>TRBV19|-|-|13|TRBJ2-2
TGTGCCAGTAGTATCCCCTACACCGGGGAGCTGTTTTTT
CASSIPYTGELFF
>TRBV6-5|-|-|16|TRBJ1-1
TGTGCCAGCAGTTACGGTGGGAGGGGCGCGAACACTGAAGCTTTCTTT
CASSYGGRGANTEAFF
>TRBV29-1|-|TRBD1|13|TRBJ2-1
TGCAGCGTTAAACCGGGACAGGTGGGAGAGCAGTTCTTC
CSVKPGQVGEQFF
>TRBV28|-|TRBD1|14|TRBJ1-2
TGTGCCAGCACACCGGGACAGGGGAAGATTGGCTACACCTTC
CASTPGQGKIGYTF
>TRBV30|-|-|15|TRBJ1-1
TGTGCCTGGAGTGGTTTGGCAGGGCGGAACACTGAAGCTTTCTTT
CAWSGLAGRNTEAFF
>TRBV6-1|-|TRBD2|15|TRBJ2-5
TGTGCCAGCAGTGGTTGGACTAGCGGATTAGAGACCCAGTACTTC
CASSGWTSGLETQYF
>TRBV11-3|-|-|13|TRBJ2-1
TGTGCCAGCAGCGAGGGGACATACAATGAGCAGTTCTTC
CASSEGTYNEQFF
>TRBV6-5|-|TRBD2|15|TRBJ2-3
TGTGCCAGCAGGTTAGCGGGAGAGGGCGCAGATACGCAGTATTTT
CASRLAGEGADTQYF
>TRBV7-2|-|-|13|TRBJ2-7
TGTGCCAGCAGCGTACGACAGGCCTACGAGCAGTACTTC
CASSVRQAYEQYF
>TRBV11-1|-|-|15|TRBJ2-7
TGTGCCAGCAGCCGCTCCACGGGGAGCTCCTACGAGCAGTACTTC
CASSRSTGSSYEQYF
>TRBV19|-|TRBD2|15|TRBJ2-3
TGTGCCAGTAGCCTACTAGCGGGAGTCCCAGATACGCAGTATTTT
CASSLLAGVPDTQYF
>TRBV6-6|-|-|15|TRBJ2-7
TGTGCCAGCAGCCCCCGGGGAGCATCAGCCTACGCGCAGTACTTC
CASSPRGASAYAQYF
>TRBV18|-|TRBD2|13|TRBJ2-4
TGTGCCAGCTCCCCTAGCGGGGCTAACATTCAGTACTTC
CASSPSGANIQYF
>TRBV6-6|few|TRBD2|15|TRBJ2-7
TGTGCCAGCAGACCCGGACTAGCGGATTCCTACGAGCAGTACTTC
CASRPGLADSYEQYF
>TRBV12-5|-|TRBD1|16|TRBJ2-5
TGTGCTAGTGGTTTGGTACCCGACAGGGCTCAAGAGACCCAGTACTTC
CASGLVPDRAQETQYF
>TRBV7-2|-|TRBD1|14|TRBJ2-4
TGTGCCAGCAGCGAACAGGGGGCCAAAAACATTCAGTACTTC
CASSEQGAKNIQYF
>TRBV19|-|-|14|TRBJ2-7
TGTGCCAGTAGCCTACTAGTGGGGAACTACGAGCAGTACTTC
CASSLLVGNYEQYF
>TRBV30|few|-|15|TRBJ1-3
TGTGCCTGGAGTGTACGGTCAGGTCCTGGAAACACCATATATTTT
CAWSVRSGPGNTIYF
>TRBV6-1|-|TRBD1|15|TRBJ2-7
TGTGCCAGCAGTTCTCCGGGACAGGGGGTCTACGAGCAGTACTTC
CASSSPGQGVYEQYF
>TRBV7-8|-|-|14|TRBJ1-1
TGTGCCAGCAGCTTAGGATCGGGAAACACTGAAGCTTTCTTT
CASSLGSGNTEAFF
>TRBV7-2|-|TRBD2|15|TRBJ2-3
TGTGCCAGCAGCTTAGGGACTAGGGTCACAGATACGCAGTATTTT
CASSLGTRVTDTQYF
>TRBV9|-|TRBD1|18|TRBJ2-3
TGTGCCAGCAGCGTAGATGGGGTCAGGGGGTATAACCCAGATACGCAGTATTTT
CASSVDGVRGYNPDTQYF
>TRBV14|-|TRBD2|16|TRBJ2-5
TGTGCCAGCAGCCCACTGGGGACTAGCGGGCAAGAGACCCAGTACTTC
CASSPLGTSGQETQYF
>TRBV28|-|-|14|TRBJ2-3
TGTGCCAGCAGTTTAGCACTCCCCGCAAATACGCAGTATTTT
CASSLALPANTQYF
>TRBV19|-|TRBD1|18|TRBJ1-5
TGTGCCAGTAGTACGGCCCGGGACAGGGGCTCGAGCAATCAGCCCCAGCATTTT
CASSTARDRGSSNQPQHF
>TRBV7-2|-|-|17|TRBJ2-7
TGTGCCAGCAGCTTAGGAATCGGCAGGGGGGCCTCCTACGAGCAGTACTTC
CASSLGIGRGASYEQYF